This TCR beta chain stems from a study of blood T cell repertoires in COVID-19. A few counts support this clone. In germline, CDR1 is SNHLY, CDR2 FYNNEI. The length of the CDR3 is 15 residues. V lost 1 base, J lost 5 bases, and 2 bases stayed unmatched. Data came from immunoSEQ multiplex PCR; TCRdb stores just in-frame clones and leaves some out. The table lists about 170,000 clones, about 82% of them singletons, with approximately 8.1% in the top ten. Sequenced material: peripheral blood. V and J are TRBV2 and TRBJ1-5; 10 bases align to TRBD1. This TCR derives from a woman aged 80 or over with COVID-19, enrolled during active disease. The CDR3 loop is CASSEGTGGYQPQHF. CDR3 in DNA: TGTGCCAGCAGTGAAGGGACAGGGGGATATCAGCCCCAGCATTTT.